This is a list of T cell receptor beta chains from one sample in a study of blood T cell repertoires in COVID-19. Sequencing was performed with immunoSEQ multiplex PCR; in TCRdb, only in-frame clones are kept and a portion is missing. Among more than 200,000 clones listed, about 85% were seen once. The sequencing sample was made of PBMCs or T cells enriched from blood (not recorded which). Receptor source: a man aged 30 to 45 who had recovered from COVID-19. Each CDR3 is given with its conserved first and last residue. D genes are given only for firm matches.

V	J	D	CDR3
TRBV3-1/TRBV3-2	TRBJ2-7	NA	CASSLTRNEQYF
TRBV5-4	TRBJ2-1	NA	CASSLDGGNEQFF
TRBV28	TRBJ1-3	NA	CASSSTGSGNTIYF
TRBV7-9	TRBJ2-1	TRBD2	CASSLDGGSGSSYNEQFF
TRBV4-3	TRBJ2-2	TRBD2	CASSLLAGGYTGELFF
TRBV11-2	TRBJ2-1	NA	CASSLGGPEQFF
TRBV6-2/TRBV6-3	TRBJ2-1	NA	CASSDFRGEAYNEQFF
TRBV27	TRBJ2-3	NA	CASLESQATDTQYF
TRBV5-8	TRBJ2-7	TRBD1	CATLCEDRPLWEQYF
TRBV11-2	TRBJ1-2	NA	CASSPTVYYGYTF
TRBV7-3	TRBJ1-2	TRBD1	CASSLTQGANYGYTF
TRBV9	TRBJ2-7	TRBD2	CASSSLAGGSYEQYF
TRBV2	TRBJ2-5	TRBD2	CASLDSGEETQYF
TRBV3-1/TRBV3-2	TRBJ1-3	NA	CASSQPRGNSFSGNTIYF
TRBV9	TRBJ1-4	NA	CASSGGGRLRNEKLFF
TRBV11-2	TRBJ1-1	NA	CASRLPTANTEAFF
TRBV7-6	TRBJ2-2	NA	CASSLGLAPGELFF
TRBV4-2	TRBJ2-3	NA	CASSLGGSTDTQYF
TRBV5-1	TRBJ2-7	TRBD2	CASSTSSGVSYEQYF
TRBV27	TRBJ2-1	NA	CASSLGGTSYNEQFF
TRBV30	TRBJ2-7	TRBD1	CAWSPPDRYSEQYF
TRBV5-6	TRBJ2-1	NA	CASSLEAGPRNEQFF
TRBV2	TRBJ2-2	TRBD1	CASSQTGYAAELFF
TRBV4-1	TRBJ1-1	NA	CASSRTFAQITEAFF
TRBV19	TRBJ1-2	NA	CASSINPLAYGYTF
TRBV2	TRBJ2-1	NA	CASIGGFGIEQFF
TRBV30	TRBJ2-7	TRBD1	CAWSIGQGYYEQYF
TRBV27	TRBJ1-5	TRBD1	CASRGQKGGNQPQHF
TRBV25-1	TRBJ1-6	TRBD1	CASSARTGINSPLHF
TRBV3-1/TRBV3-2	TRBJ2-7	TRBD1	CASSQVPGQGSWQYF